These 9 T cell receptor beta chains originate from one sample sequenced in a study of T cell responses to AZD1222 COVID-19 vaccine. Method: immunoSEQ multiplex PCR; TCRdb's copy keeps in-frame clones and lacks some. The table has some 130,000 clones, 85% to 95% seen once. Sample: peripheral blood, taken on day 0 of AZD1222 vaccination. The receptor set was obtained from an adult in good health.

The CDR3 DNA follows: TGTGCCAGCAGCGAACAGGGAATAGATCAGCCCCAGCATTTT. Its protein is CASSEQGIDQPQHF. This chain connects TRBV7-2 to TRBJ1-5; D might be TRBD1 (6 bases). The V and J ends lost 5 bases and 5 bases respectively, with 13 bases between them. The length of the CDR3 is 14 residues. Germline CDR1 SGHTA, CDR2 FQGNSA.

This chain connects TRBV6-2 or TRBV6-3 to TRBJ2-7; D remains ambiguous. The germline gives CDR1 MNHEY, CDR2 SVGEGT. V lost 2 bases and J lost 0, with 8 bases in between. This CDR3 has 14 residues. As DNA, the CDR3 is TGTGCCAGCAGTTACCCCACAGCCTCCTACGAGCAGTACTTC. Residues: CASSYPTASYEQYF.

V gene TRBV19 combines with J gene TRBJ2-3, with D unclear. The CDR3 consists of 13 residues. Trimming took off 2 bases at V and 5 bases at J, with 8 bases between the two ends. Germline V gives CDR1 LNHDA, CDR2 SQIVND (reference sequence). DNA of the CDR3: TGTGCCAGTAGTATATCACGAGGAGATACGCAGTATTTT. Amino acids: CASSISRGDTQYF. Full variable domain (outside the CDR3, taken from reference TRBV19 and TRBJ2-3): DGGITQSPKYLFRKEGQNVTLSCEQNLNHDAMYWYRQDPGQGLRLIYYSQIVNDFQKGDIAEGYSVSREKKESFPLTVTSAQKNPTAFYLCASSISRGDTQYFGPGTRLTVL.

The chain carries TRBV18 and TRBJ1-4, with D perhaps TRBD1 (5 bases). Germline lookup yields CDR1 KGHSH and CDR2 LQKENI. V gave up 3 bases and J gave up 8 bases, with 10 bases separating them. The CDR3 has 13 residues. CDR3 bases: TGTGCCAGCTCACCGCAGTGGGGGGAAAAACTGTTTTTT. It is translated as CASSPQWGEKLFF.

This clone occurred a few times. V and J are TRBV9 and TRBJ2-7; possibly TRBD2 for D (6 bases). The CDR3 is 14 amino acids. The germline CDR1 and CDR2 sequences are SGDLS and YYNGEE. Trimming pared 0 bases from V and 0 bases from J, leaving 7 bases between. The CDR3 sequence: CASSVGGDSYEQYF. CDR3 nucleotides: TGTGCCAGCAGCGTAGGGGGGGACTCCTACGAGCAGTACTTC.

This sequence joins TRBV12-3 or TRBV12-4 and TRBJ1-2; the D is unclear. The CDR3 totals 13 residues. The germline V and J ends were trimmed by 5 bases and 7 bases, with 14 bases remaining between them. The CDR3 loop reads CASSLLKGGGYTF. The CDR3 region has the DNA TGTGCCAGCAGTCTTTTGAAAGGCGGTGGCTACACCTTC.

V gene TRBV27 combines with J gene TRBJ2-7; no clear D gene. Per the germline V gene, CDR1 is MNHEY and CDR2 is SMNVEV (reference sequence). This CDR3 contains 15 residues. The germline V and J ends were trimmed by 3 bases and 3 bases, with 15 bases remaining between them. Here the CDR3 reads CASSLDLNGNYEQYF. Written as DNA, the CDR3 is TGTGCCAGCAGTTTGGACCTCAACGGCAACTACGAGCAGTACTTC.

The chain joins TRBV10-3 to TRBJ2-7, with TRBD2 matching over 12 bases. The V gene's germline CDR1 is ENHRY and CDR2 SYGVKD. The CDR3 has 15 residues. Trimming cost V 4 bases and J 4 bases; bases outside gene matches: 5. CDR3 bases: TGTGCCATCAGTGCTCCCGGGACTAGCGGGTACGAGCAGTACTTC. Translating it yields CAISAPGTSGYEQYF.

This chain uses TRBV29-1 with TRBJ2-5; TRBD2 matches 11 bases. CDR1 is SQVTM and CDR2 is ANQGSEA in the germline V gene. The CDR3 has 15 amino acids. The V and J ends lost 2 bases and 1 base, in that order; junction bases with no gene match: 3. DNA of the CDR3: TGCAGCGTTGAATATAGCGGGGGGGCCCAAGAGACCCAGTACTTC. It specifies CSVEYSGGAQETQYF.